This T cell receptor beta chain is from a study of T cell responses to AZD1222 COVID-19 vaccine. Note on this clone: The antigen is undetermined. The same CDR3 can be traced to other DNA sequences in this sample.

Study-wide findings and caveats: Spike-specific TCR breadth rose after two AZD1222 doses, and depth rose as well. It should be noted that donors were predominantly white British and more often female, and clonal diversity was possibly underestimated. Nearly half of the spike-specific TCRs reportedly recognize variant regions that carry no mutations. It was only after the peak T cell response that any repertoires were sampled.

The data were produced by immunoSEQ multiplex PCR, yet TCRdb's version contains in-frame clones alone and is incomplete. The table lists about 110,000 clones, approximately 86% of them singletons, with 4% to 5.5% in the top ten. CDR3 length equals 12 residues. V lost 6 bases to trimming and J lost 4 bases, with 7 bases between them. CDR1 MNHEY and CDR2 SMNVEV come from the germline V gene (reference sequence). Sample: peripheral blood, taken on day 0 of AZD1222 vaccination. This sequence originates from an adult in good health. The chain employs TRBV27 and TRBJ1-5; no clear D. CDR3 amino acids: CASRLGNQPQHF. The CDR3 coding sequence is TGTGCCAGCAGACTCGGGAATCAGCCCCAGCATTTT.